The 19 T cell receptor beta chains given below trace back to one sample, sequenced in a study of blood T cell repertoires in COVID-19. Measured with immunoSEQ multiplex PCR; TCRdb has only the in-frame clones, and not every one. The sample holds fewer than 250,000 clones; roughly 79% are singletons and the top ten take around 1.9%. Sequencing was carried out using peripheral blood. All receptors derive from a woman over 75 with acute or convalescent COVID-19.

This clone was picked up one time. This sequence joins TRBV6-5 and TRBJ2-7; maybe TRBD1 (6 bases). CDR1 is MNHEY, CDR2 SVGAGI, per germline. This CDR3 region has 13 residues. V was pared by 6 bases and J by 9 bases, with 18 bases between. CDR3 residues: CASRRDTLSAQYF. The CDR3 region has the DNA TGTGCCAGCAGAAGGGACACCCTCAGCGCGCAGTACTTC.

The chain has TRBV9 and TRBJ2-1, with 10 bases identical to TRBD2. The J segment lost 8 bases and the V segment lost 0 bases, leaving 5 bases of the junction unmatched. CDR1 and CDR2 (germline): SGDLS, YYNGEE. This CDR3 region has 15 residues. The CDR3 loop reads CASSVGSSGSYEQFF. The CDR3, as DNA: TGTGCCAGCAGCGTAGGCTCTAGCGGGAGTTATGAGCAGTTCTTC.

This clone was seen once. The V gene is TRBV5-1, the J gene TRBJ2-7; 9 nucleotides line up with TRBD2. The trim removed 7 bases at V and 3 bases at J, leaving 11 bases unmatched. CDR1 is SGHRS, CDR2 YFSETQ, per germline. The CDR3 totals 15 residues. The CDR3 reads CASAQISGGNYEQYF. CDR3 in DNA: TGCGCCAGCGCCCAAATTAGCGGGGGAAACTACGAGCAGTACTTC.

V gene TRBV14 combines with J gene TRBJ1-2; 10 bases map to TRBD1. This CDR3 is 15 amino acids long. Trimming cost V 2 bases and J 5 bases; bases outside gene matches: 5. Germline V gene lookup returns CDR1 SGHDN and CDR2 FVKESK. This CDR3 is CASSQSRTGGYGYTF. CDR3 in DNA: TGTGCCAGCAGCCAAAGCCGGACAGGGGGTTATGGCTACACCTTC.

The CDR3 bases are TGTGCCAGCGGTCCAGGGGGCGACGGGGAGCTGTTTTTT. Its translation: CASGPGGDGELFF. The chain has TRBV18 and TRBJ2-2; TRBD1 aligns across 8 bases. The length of the CDR3 is 13 residues. Germline assignment: CDR1 KGHSH and CDR2 LQKENI. The trim removed 8 bases at V and 7 bases at J, leaving 6 bases unmatched.

V usage is TRBV7-2 and J usage is TRBJ2-4; a weak D match, TRBD1 (7 bases). The germline V gene has CDR1 SGHTA and CDR2 FQGNSA. The CDR3 loop spans 14 amino acids. V was trimmed by 3 bases and J by 8 bases, leaving 14 bases between them. Here the CDR3 DNA reads TGTGCCAGCAGCTTGAGGAGGGGGCTGGACATTCAGTACTTC. Translating it yields CASSLRRGLDIQYF.

CDR3 region: CASSDRANTQYF. CDR3 bases: TGTGCCAGCAGTGACAGGGCCAATACGCAGTATTTT. This chain uses TRBV6-2 or TRBV6-3 with TRBJ2-3; 7 positions agree with TRBD1. Germline lookup yields CDR1 MNHEY and CDR2 SVGEGT. Trimming removed 5 bases from V and 7 bases from J; junction bases left unmatched: 3. The CDR3 extends over 12 amino acids.

The chain couples TRBV2 to TRBJ2-5; D uncertain. CDR1 is SNHLY and CDR2 is FYNNEI in the germline V gene. With 4 bases removed from V and 1 base from J, the gap between germline ends came to 13 bases. The length of the CDR3 is 15 residues. The CDR3 region is CASSGVRLAQETQYF. The CDR3 bases are TGTGCCAGCAGTGGTGTTCGACTCGCCCAAGAGACCCAGTACTTC.

The chain recombines TRBV4-1 with TRBJ1-2, with 7 bases fitting TRBD1. The CDR3 spans 18 residues. The V gene end was trimmed by 0 bases and the J gene end by 2 bases; junction bases not matched to a gene: 12. CDR1 is MGHRA and CDR2 is YSYEKL in the germline V gene. The CDR3 DNA reads as TGCGCCAGCAGCCAAGATCTGGCACAGGGACAGTACAACTATGGCTACACCTTC. This codes for CASSQDLAQGQYNYGYTF.

V usage is TRBV12-3 or TRBV12-4 and J usage is TRBJ1-4; tentatively, D is TRBD1 (5 bases). The ends were cut back, 4 bases at V and 5 bases at J, with 8 bases in the middle. This CDR3 is 13 amino acids long. This chain's CDR3 is CASSWGENEKLFF. The CDR3, as DNA: TGTGCCAGCAGTTGGGGGGAAAATGAAAAACTGTTTTTT.

CDR3 DNA: TGTGCCAGCAGCCCAGGGGCTTCGACAGGGCCTGGAAACACCATATATTTT. Residues: CASSPGASTGPGNTIYF. The V and J genes are TRBV7-9 and TRBJ1-3; the match to TRBD1 covers 7 bases. This CDR3 is built from 17 residues. Germline trimming cut 5 bases from V and 2 bases from J; bases unmatched to any gene: 12. Per the germline V gene, CDR1 is SEHNR and CDR2 is FQNEAQ (reference sequence).

The chain combines TRBV28 with TRBJ2-7; D is undetermined. V lost 8 bases to trimming and J lost 5 bases, with 19 bases between them. The CDR3 extends over 14 amino acids. Germline V lookup: CDR1 MDHEN, CDR2 SYDVKM. The CDR3 nucleotides are TGTGCCAGCGGCCCTGGTCACCCGTTGAACGAGCAGTACTTC. It is translated as CASGPGHPLNEQYF.

The chain links TRBV7-8 to TRBJ2-1; 12 bases align to TRBD2. Germline trimming cut 4 bases from V and 6 bases from J; bases unmatched to any gene: 13. CDR3 length: 18 amino acids. Looked up from germline, CDR1 is SGHVS and CDR2 is FQNEAQ. CDR3 protein: CASSSLGPSGRGGNEQFF. The CDR3 DNA sequence: TGTGCCAGCAGCTCCTTGGGGCCTAGCGGGAGGGGGGGCAATGAGCAGTTCTTC.

The chain recombines TRBV5-5 with TRBJ2-5; 12 positions match TRBD2. In germline, CDR1 is SGHKS, CDR2 YYEKEE (reference sequence). Trimming removed 0 bases from V and 1 base from J; junction bases left unmatched: 4. This CDR3 comprises 17 residues. The CDR3, as DNA: TGTGCCAGCAGCTTGGGGCTAGCGGGGGGGGTCCAAGAGACCCAGTACTTC. Encoded protein: CASSLGLAGGVQETQYF.

The chain carries TRBV7-2 and TRBJ2-7, with D perhaps matching TRBD1 (6 bases). CDR1 and CDR2 from the germline V gene are SGHTA and FQGNSA. V was shortened by 4 bases and J by 5 bases, with 15 bases between the two germline ends. The CDR3 sequence is 14 residues long. As DNA, the CDR3 is TGTGCCAGCAGCTCCCGGGACACCCTCGACGAGCAGTACTTC. Encoded protein: CASSSRDTLDEQYF.

The rearrangement uses TRBV14 and TRBJ2-1, with 7 nucleotides matching TRBD2. This CDR3 has 15 residues. The V and J ends lost 4 bases and 3 bases, in that order; junction bases with no gene match: 6. Germline lookup yields CDR1 SGHDN and CDR2 FVKESK. DNA of the CDR3: TGTGCCAGCAGCCCCCGACTAGCCCTCTACAATGAGCAGTTCTTC. Amino acid sequence: CASSPRLALYNEQFF.

This clone appeared a few times. This chain links TRBV10-3 with TRBJ2-3; tentative D call: TRBD2 (6 bases). Germline CDR1 and CDR2: ENHRY and SYGVKD. V was cut by 6 bases and J by 0 bases, with 10 bases left in between. The CDR3 runs to 14 residues. CDR3 DNA: TGTGCCATCAGAGAGGGACTTAGCACAGATACGCAGTATTTT. This gives the protein CAIREGLSTDTQYF.

This clone was found a few times. The V and J genes are TRBV12-3 or TRBV12-4 and TRBJ1-1; 8 bases are a match to TRBD1. The CDR3 length is 13 residues. V gave up 6 bases and J gave up 4 bases; unmatched junction bases: 4. The DNA of the CDR3 is TGTGCCAGCAGAGAACAGGGGGTCACTGAAGCTTTCTTT. Translated: CASREQGVTEAFF.

V gene TRBV27 combines with J gene TRBJ1-6; a possible D gene is TRBD1 (6 bases). The CDR3 totals 15 residues. The V end lost 5 bases, the J end lost 6 bases, and 14 bases lay between the germline ends. CDR1 MNHEY and CDR2 SMNVEV come from the germline V gene (reference sequence). This CDR3 reads CASSEQTGLNSPLHF. DNA of the CDR3: TGTGCCAGCAGTGAGCAGACAGGCCTTAATTCACCCCTCCACTTT.